This entry describes one TCR beta chain. Its target is not known. Germline lookup yields CDR1 MNHEY and CDR2 SMNVEV (reference sequence). The CDR3 contains 14 residues. V was shortened by 4 bases and J by 3 bases, with 13 bases between the two germline ends. The data derive from a study of pediatric ulcerative colitis. Study-wide points: Compared with controls, ulcerative colitis showed greater blood-rectum clone sharing.

TCRdb's table, derived via immunoSEQ multiplex PCR, lists solely in-frame clones and lacks some. This table has over 45,000 clones, 60% to 85% appearing once. Rectal tissue came from one to two pinch biopsies taken at colonoscopy. Material: gut tissue. The sequence came from a girl aged 10-17 years with moderate ulcerative colitis. The chain combines TRBV27 with TRBJ2-7, with D perhaps TRBD1 (6 bases). The CDR3 nucleotides read TGTGCCAGCAGTTCACCGGGACAAAGCTACGAGCAGTACTTC. Protein product: CASSSPGQSYEQYF.